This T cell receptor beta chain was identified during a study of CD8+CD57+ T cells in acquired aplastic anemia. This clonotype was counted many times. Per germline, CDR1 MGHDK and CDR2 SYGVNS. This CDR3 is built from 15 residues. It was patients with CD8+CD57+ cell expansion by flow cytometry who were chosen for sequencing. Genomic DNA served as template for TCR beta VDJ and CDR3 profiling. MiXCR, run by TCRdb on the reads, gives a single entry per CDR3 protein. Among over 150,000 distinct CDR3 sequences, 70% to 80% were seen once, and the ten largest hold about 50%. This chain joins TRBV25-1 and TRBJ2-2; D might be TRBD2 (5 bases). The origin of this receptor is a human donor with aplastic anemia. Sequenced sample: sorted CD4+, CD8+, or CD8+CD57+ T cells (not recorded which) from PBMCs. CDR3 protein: CAQPEVRATAGELFF. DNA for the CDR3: TGTGCTCAGCCCGAGGTGAGGGCCACCGCCGGGGAGCTGTTTTTT.